The 28 T cell receptor beta chains in this list originate from one sample, sequenced in a study of blood T cell repertoires in COVID-19. The protocol was immunoSEQ multiplex PCR, while the TCRdb copy is restricted to in-frame clones and leaves out a portion. The repertoire includes approximately 65,000 clones, approximately 86% of them detected once, and more than 1% sits in the top ten. The source material was peripheral blood. The source of these receptors is a man aged 40-49 years with acute or convalescent COVID-19.

This clone was counted once. The CDR3 nucleotides are TGTGCCAGCAGTTCTGCGGGGGGCCAGACCACCGGGGAGCTGTTTTTT. Amino acid sequence: CASSSAGGQTTGELFF. The gene calls are TRBV7-8 and TRBJ2-2; 8 bases are a match to TRBD2. Trimming at V came to 6 bases and at J to 4 bases, leaving 10 bases not matched to a gene. This CDR3 spans 16 amino acids. Germline CDR1 is SGHVS and CDR2 is FQNEAQ. The full variable domain, completed using reference TRBV7-8 and TRBJ2-2, is GAGVSQSPRYKVAKRGQDVALRCDPISGHVSLFWYQQALGQGPEFLTYFQNEAQLDKSGLPSDRFFAERPEGSVSTLKIQRTQQEDSAVYLCASSSAGGQTTGELFFGEGSRLTVL.

This clone was seen only a few times. J is TRBJ1-1 and V is TRBV30; D remains unclear. Germline V gene data show CDR1 as GTSNPN and CDR2 as SVGIG (reference sequence). V lost 8 bases and J 0 bases, leaving 7 bases between the germline ends. The length of the CDR3 is 11 residues. The CDR3 nucleotides read TGTGCCCGGCGGATGAACACTGAAGCTTTCTTT. Its translation: CARRMNTEAFF.

The chain has TRBV7-9 and TRBJ2-5; maybe TRBD2 (5 bases). From germline, CDR1 is SEHNR and CDR2 FQNEAQ (reference sequence). V was clipped by 5 bases and J by 1 base, with 11 bases between them. The CDR3 runs 14 residues. CDR3 nucleotides: TGTGCCAGCAGCCCCGGACTGGCCCAAGAGACCCAGTACTTC. This sequence encodes CASSPGLAQETQYF.

This chain links TRBV9 with TRBJ2-1; D possibly corresponds to TRBD2 (6 bases). The CDR3 sequence is 16 residues long. V lost 4 bases to trimming and J lost 3 bases, with 17 bases between them. CDR1 is SGDLS, CDR2 YYNGEE, per germline. Here the CDR3 reads CASSPSGLALYNEQFF. In DNA, the CDR3 is TGTGCCAGCAGCCCGTCTGGGCTAGCGCTCTACAATGAGCAGTTCTTC.

V is TRBV6-1 and J is TRBJ1-1, with D possibly TRBD1 on 6 matching bases. Germline values: CDR1 MNHNS, CDR2 SASEGT. Trimming took off 0 bases at V and 5 bases at J, with 16 bases between the two ends. The CDR3 runs 16 residues. CDR3 in amino acids: CASSEAGAGSFTEAFF. The CDR3 DNA reads TGTGCCAGCAGTGAAGCGGGGGCAGGGAGTTTTACTGAAGCTTTCTTT.

The chain uses TRBV14 and TRBJ2-7; tentative D call: TRBD1 (7 bases). V was clipped by 0 bases and J by 2 bases, with 14 bases between them. This CDR3 contains 16 residues. Germline CDR1 and CDR2: SGHDN and FVKESK. CDR3 loop: CASSQERGTGAYEQYF. In nucleotides, the CDR3 is TGTGCCAGCAGCCAAGAGCGGGGTACAGGGGCCTACGAGCAGTACTTC. The variable domain in full, with the rest retrieved from reference TRBV14 and TRBJ2-7, is EAGVTQFPSHSVIEKGQTVTLRCDPISGHDNLYWYRRVMGKEIKFLLHFVKESKQDESGMPNNRFLAERTGGTYSTLKVQPAELEDSGVYFCASSQERGTGAYEQYFGPGTRLTVT.

V and J are TRBV11-2 and TRBJ1-1; D might be TRBD1 (5 bases). Trimming shortened V by 2 bases and J by 5 bases, and 15 bases separated the two germline ends. The germline V gene encodes CDR1 SGHAT and CDR2 FQNNGV. CDR3 size: 15 residues. The CDR3, as DNA: TGTGCCAGCAGCTTATGGGCAGGGAAGACAACTGAAGCTTTCTTT. Residues: CASSLWAGKTTEAFF.

The genes are TRBV6-1 and TRBJ2-6; 11 bases are a match to TRBD1. J was trimmed by 3 bases and V by 1 base; bases with no gene match: 8. The CDR3 extends over 19 amino acids. CDR1 MNHNS and CDR2 SASEGT come from the germline V gene. The CDR3 loop reads CASSEGRGQGAYGANVLTF. CDR3 DNA sequence: TGTGCCAGCAGTGAAGGCCGTGGACAGGGGGCGTATGGGGCCAACGTCCTGACTTTC.

This clone came up a few times. The V and J genes are TRBV15 and TRBJ2-3, with 11 bases lining up with TRBD2. The CDR3 covers 21 residues. Germline CDR1 LNHNV, CDR2 YYDKDF (reference sequence). V trimming: 0 bases; J trimming: 3 bases; junction bases outside the gene matches: 17. CDR3 residues: CATSRELAMGGLAGGTDTQYF. Here the CDR3 DNA reads TGTGCCACCAGCAGAGAACTCGCCATGGGAGGGCTAGCGGGGGGTACAGATACGCAGTATTTT. Drawing the rest from reference TRBV15 and TRBJ2-3, the complete variable domain is DAMVIQNPRYQVTQFGKPVTLSCSQTLNHNVMYWYQQKSSQAPKLLFHYYDKDFNNEADTPDNFQSRRPNTSFCFLDIRSPGLGDTAMYLCATSRELAMGGLAGGTDTQYFGPGTRLTVL.

This sequence joins TRBV13 and TRBJ2-5, with D perhaps TRBD1 (6 bases). CDR1 is PRHDT and CDR2 is FYEKMQ in the germline V gene (reference sequence). The CDR3 is 14 amino acids. V was trimmed by 0 bases and J by 5 bases, leaving 10 bases between them. The CDR3 loop is CASSLGGARETQYF. CDR3 sequence (DNA): TGTGCCAGCAGCTTAGGGGGGGCACGGGAGACCCAGTACTTC. Together with reference TRBV13 and TRBJ2-5, the CDR3 gives the full variable domain: AAGVIQSPRHLIKEKRETATLKCYPIPRHDTVYWYQQGPGQDPQFLISFYEKMQSDKGSIPDRFSAQQFSDYHSELNMSSLELGDSALYFCASSLGGARETQYFGPGTRLLVL.

The genes are TRBV4-1 and TRBJ1-4; 10 positions agree with TRBD1. The germline V gene has CDR1 MGHRA and CDR2 YSYEKL. The ends lost 5 bases at V and 6 bases at J; junction bases unmatched: 12. CDR3 size: 17 residues. CDR3 region: CASSNPGQGKVYEKLFF. CDR3 coding DNA: TGCGCCAGCAGCAACCCGGGACAGGGGAAGGTTTATGAAAAACTGTTTTTT.

The chain links TRBV11-2 to TRBJ2-2; maybe TRBD2 (7 bases). This CDR3 contains 18 residues. Trimming took 5 bases from V and 0 from J, leaving 19 bases between them. Germline CDR1 and CDR2: SGHAT and FQNNGV. This CDR3 is CASSTWGGGGPNTGELFF. The CDR3 DNA reads as TGTGCCAGCAGCACCTGGGGGGGCGGGGGACCGAACACCGGGGAGCTGTTTTTT.

This chain uses TRBV9 with TRBJ2-5; TRBD1 matches at 8 bases. The CDR3 extends over 14 amino acids. V shed 3 bases and J 0 bases; nucleotides not matched to a gene: 1. The germline CDR1 and CDR2 sequences are SGDLS and YYNGEE. The CDR3: CASSGTGYQETQYF. The DNA for the CDR3 is TGTGCCAGCAGCGGGACAGGGTACCAAGAGACCCAGTACTTC.

This sequence joins TRBV5-1 and TRBJ1-2, with a weak D call TRBD1 (5 bases). Trimming left V 3 bases short and J 4 bases short, with 13 bases between. CDR3 size: 14 residues. CDR1 and CDR2 from the germline V gene are SGHRS and YFSETQ. In DNA, the CDR3 is TGCGCCAGCAGCTCTGCCGGGACTGCCTATGGCTACACCTTC. Its translation is CASSSAGTAYGYTF.

The chain couples TRBV30 to TRBJ2-7; 10 bases match TRBD1. The J segment lost 3 bases and the V segment lost 1 base, leaving 6 bases of the junction unmatched. The germline V gene has CDR1 GTSNPN and CDR2 SVGIG (reference sequence). This CDR3 comprises 15 residues. The CDR3 loop is CAWSAPRDRGYEQYF. The CDR3 nucleotides are TGTGCCTGGAGTGCCCCTCGGGACAGGGGCTACGAGCAGTACTTC.

In nucleotides, the CDR3 is TGTGCCAGCAGGGGGGGTGGTAATTCACCCCTCCACTTT. Encoded protein: CASRGGGNSPLHF. This chain connects TRBV25-1 to TRBJ1-6, with D possibly matching TRBD1 (5 bases). CDR1 and CDR2 (germline): MGHDK, SYGVNS. The CDR3 spans 13 residues. Trimming left V 6 bases short and J 6 bases short, with 9 bases between. Full variable domain (outside the CDR3, taken from reference TRBV25-1 and TRBJ1-6): EADIYQTPRYLVIGTGKKITLECSQTMGHDKMYWYQQDPGMELHLIHYSYGVNSTEKGDLSSESTVSRIRTEHFPLTLESARPSHTSQYLCASRGGGNSPLHFGNGTRLTVT.

V gene TRBV6-5 combines with J gene TRBJ1-1; the D gene is possibly TRBD1 (5 bases). V shed 6 bases and J shed 1 base, with 9 bases lying between them. The CDR3 sequence is 13 residues long. Germline V CDR1 and CDR2: MNHEY, SVGAGI. CDR3 sequence reads: CASRVQGNTEAFF. CDR3 coding DNA: TGTGCCAGCAGGGTTCAGGGGAACACTGAAGCTTTCTTT.

The chain couples TRBV4-2 to TRBJ1-6; D is uncertain. The germline gives CDR1 LGHNA, CDR2 YNFKEQ. The CDR3 length is 16 residues. Trimming stripped 0 bases from V and 5 bases from J, with 11 bases between. In DNA, the CDR3 is TGTGCCAGCAGCCAAGAGGTGCGTCTTAATAATTCACCCCTCCACTTT. This sequence encodes CASSQEVRLNNSPLHF.

This sequence joins TRBV4-1 and TRBJ1-6; 11 bases align to TRBD1. The germline CDR1 and CDR2 sequences are MGHRA and YSYEKL. CDR3 length: 18 amino acids. V lost 0 bases and J lost 0; bases outside the gene matches: 1. The CDR3 region has the DNA TGCGCCAGCAGCCAAGAGGGGACAGGGGGCTCCTATAATTCACCCCTCCACTTT. Its protein is CASSQEGTGGSYNSPLHF.

The chain couples TRBV19 to TRBJ2-4; 9 nucleotides match TRBD2. V shed 4 bases and J 1 base; nucleotides not matched to a gene: 11. This CDR3 region has 18 residues. Germline CDR1 and CDR2: LNHDA and SQIVND (reference sequence). In DNA, the CDR3 is TGTGCCAGTAGTAGAGTAGCGGGGGCCCCCGGGGCCAAAAACATTCAGTACTTC. It translates to CASSRVAGAPGAKNIQYF.

This clone has only one observation. V usage is TRBV10-3 and J usage is TRBJ2-5; a weak D match, TRBD1 (6 bases). V lost 8 bases to trimming and J lost 0 bases, with 19 bases between them. Germline V gives CDR1 ENHRY, CDR2 SYGVKD. CDR3 length equals 16 residues. The CDR3 loop reads CAISSKGEPYQETQYF. DNA for the CDR3: TGTGCCATCTCCTCAAAGGGGGAGCCGTACCAAGAGACCCAGTACTTC.

The chain uses TRBV6-4 and TRBJ1-1, with a tentative D call TRBD1 (5 bases). The V end lost 3 bases, the J end lost 2 bases, and 10 bases lay between the germline ends. Germline CDR1 MRHNA, CDR2 SNTAGT. The CDR3 covers 14 residues. CDR3 sequence: CASSEFGGNTEAFF. For the CDR3, the DNA is TGTGCCAGCAGTGAGTTCGGGGGAAACACTGAAGCTTTCTTT.

J is TRBJ1-5 and V is TRBV3-1 (or the pseudogene TRBV3-2); maybe TRBD1 (6 bases). This CDR3 has 18 residues. Germline CDR1 is LGHDT and CDR2 is YNNKEL (reference sequence). V lost 2 bases, J lost 3 bases, and 20 bases lay in between. The CDR3 spells CASSQHNGRGQPNQPQHF. The CDR3 DNA reads as TGTGCCAGCAGCCAACATAACGGAAGAGGACAGCCCAATCAGCCCCAGCATTTT.

This clone has just one count. The chain employs TRBV11-3 and TRBJ1-4, with D uncertain. The CDR3 covers 13 residues. The germline V gene encodes CDR1 SGHNT and CDR2 YENEEA. Trimming removed 3 bases from V and 4 bases from J, with 6 bases in between. CDR3 in DNA: TGTGCCAGCAGCTTGGGCCGTAATGAAAAACTGTTTTTT. Protein: CASSLGRNEKLFF.

V is TRBV3-1 (or the pseudogene TRBV3-2) and J is TRBJ1-2; 8 bases are shared with TRBD1. From germline, CDR1 is LGHDT and CDR2 YNNKEL (reference sequence). V lost 4 bases and J lost 2; bases outside the gene matches: 3. The CDR3 is made up of 14 amino acids. CDR3 amino acids: CASSPGTGNYGYTF. In DNA, the CDR3 is TGTGCCAGCAGCCCCGGGACAGGAAACTATGGCTACACCTTC.

The rearrangement joins TRBV9 to TRBJ1-4; the D is unclear. The CDR3 is 16 amino acids. CDR1 is SGDLS, CDR2 YYNGEE, per germline. V lost 1 base and J 0 bases, leaving 10 bases between the germline ends. The CDR3 DNA reads TGTGCCAGCAGCGTATCCCACACCGCAACTAATGAAAAACTGTTTTTT. It is translated as CASSVSHTATNEKLFF.

V gene TRBV7-3 combines with J gene TRBJ2-3; perhaps TRBD1 as D (6 bases). From germline, CDR1 is SGHTA and CDR2 FQGTGA. Deletions cut 5 bases from V and 4 bases from J, with 10 bases between. The CDR3 loop spans 13 amino acids. Here the CDR3 reads CASSISGADTQYF. As DNA, the CDR3 is TGTGCCAGCAGCATCTCAGGGGCAGATACGCAGTATTTT.

This clone was seen repeatedly, ten times or more. This same CDR3 is encoded by further DNA sequences in the sample. CDR3 sequence reads: CASSLQGLGSYEQYF. The CDR3 DNA is TGTGCCAGTAGTCTACAGGGGTTAGGGTCCTACGAGCAGTACTTC. This sequence joins TRBV19 and TRBJ2-7; 7 nucleotides match TRBD1. CDR1 LNHDA and CDR2 SQIVND come from the germline V gene (reference sequence). The CDR3 totals 15 residues. Losses at the gene ends were 5 bases for V and 1 base for J; bases not matched to a gene: 8. Full variable domain (remainder filled in from reference TRBV19 and TRBJ2-7): DGGITQSPKYLFRKEGQNVTLSCEQNLNHDAMYWYRQDPGQGLRLIYYSQIVNDFQKGDIAEGYSVSREKKESFPLTVTSAQKNPTAFYLCASSLQGLGSYEQYFGPGTRLTVT.